These T cell receptor beta chains were read from a single sample in a study of cytomegalovirus exposure and HLA in healthy donors. Generated by immunoSEQ multiplex PCR, the TCRdb table keeps only in-frame clones and is missing some. The profile shows about 250,000 clones, approximately 84% of them singletons. Sequencing was done on a sample of PBMCs. Source of these receptors: a girl between 2 and 10 years old in good health and CMV-seronegative. The conserved cysteine and the conserved F or W are not part of the CDR3 here.

V gene	J gene	CDR3 protein
TRBV6-1	TRBJ2-1	ASCLAGVRNEQF
TRBV2	TRBJ1-5	ASRGTANSNQPQH
TRBV7-3	TRBJ2-7	ASSLARGATDSYEQY
TRBV4-2	TRBJ1-2	ASSPQGGEYGYT
TRBV20-1	TRBJ2-5	SARGKTQY
TRBV6-5	TRBJ1-2	ATNRGVMPNYGYT
TRBV11-2	TRBJ1-5	ASSFGDRGGNQPQH
TRBV10-3	TRBJ2-5	AISESPEETQY
TRBV19	TRBJ1-5	ASSSTGGLGNQPQH
TRBV14	TRBJ1-1	ASSQPRGVVAEAF
TRBV4-1	TRBJ2-5	ASSLSGGARETQY
TRBV6-5	TRBJ2-3	ASSYSTSGSADTQY
TRBV30	TRBJ1-4	AWSVLRTGGRNNEKLF
TRBV25-1	TRBJ1-5	ASSKIGEWRVQPQH
TRBV29-1	TRBJ2-3	SGSGTSGRSDTQY
TRBV11-3	TRBJ1-1	ASAQGDGMNTEAF
TRBV7-9	TRBJ2-7	ASSRTSAYEQY
TRBV25-1	TRBJ2-1	AVGTVAYNEQF
TRBV6-6	TRBJ1-1	ASSYDRDMNTEAF
TRBV7-9	TRBJ1-1	ASSSRTVDTEAF
TRBV2	TRBJ1-2	ASEPGTGDGYT
TRBV5-4	TRBJ1-1	ASSLEEGATEAF
TRBV6-6	TRBJ1-5	ASSLQGSQPQH
TRBV29-1	TRBJ2-1	SVEGRLAGGEQF
TRBV5-4	TRBJ1-1	ASSLFTAPGTEAF
TRBV5-4	TRBJ2-2	ASSLYGGAAGELF
TRBV5-4	TRBJ2-5	ASSFPTGRETQY
TRBV30	NA	AWRLGYEQY
TRBV19	TRBJ1-5	ASTRGLSNQPQH
TRBV28	TRBJ2-3	ASSLPGAGRTDTQY
TRBV7-2	TRBJ2-3	ASSLLDDTQY
TRBV4-2	TRBJ2-5	ASSPDKRPETQY
TRBV27	TRBJ2-1	ASSPQQLAGGPPEQF
TRBV2	TRBJ1-3	ASTPGWDNRNTIY
TRBV11-2	TRBJ1-6	ASSWTGGNSPLH
TRBV7-5	TRBJ2-1	VRSLQMGTSGRYNEQF
TRBV4-1	TRBJ2-3	ASSQDRRGQVTDTQY
TRBV7-9	TRBJ1-4	ASSLGQGNEKLF
TRBV5-4	TRBJ2-5	ASSPGQWETQY
TRBV15	TRBJ1-5	ATSRQGRGNQPQH
TRBV10-3	TRBJ2-3	AITGNTDTQY
TRBV19	TRBJ2-1	ASSIGGQGYNEQF
TRBV5-1	TRBJ1-4	ASSLSRGPNEKLF
TRBV7-3	TRBJ1-3	ASSLGAGTGNTIY
TRBV13	TRBJ2-3	ASSLLAPSTDTQY